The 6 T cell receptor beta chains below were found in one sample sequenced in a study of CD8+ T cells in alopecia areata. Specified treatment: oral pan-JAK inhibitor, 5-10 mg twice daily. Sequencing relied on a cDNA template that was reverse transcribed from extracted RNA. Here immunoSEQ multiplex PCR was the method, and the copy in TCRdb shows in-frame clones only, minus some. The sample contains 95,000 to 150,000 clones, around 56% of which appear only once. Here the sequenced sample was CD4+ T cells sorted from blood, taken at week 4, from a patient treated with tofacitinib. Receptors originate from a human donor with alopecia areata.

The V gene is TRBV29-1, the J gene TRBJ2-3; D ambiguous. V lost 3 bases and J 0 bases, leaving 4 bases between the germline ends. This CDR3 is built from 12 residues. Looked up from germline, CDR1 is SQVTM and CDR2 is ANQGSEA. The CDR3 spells CSVESSTDTQYF. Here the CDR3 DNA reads TGCAGCGTTGAGTCTAGCACAGATACGCAGTATTTT.

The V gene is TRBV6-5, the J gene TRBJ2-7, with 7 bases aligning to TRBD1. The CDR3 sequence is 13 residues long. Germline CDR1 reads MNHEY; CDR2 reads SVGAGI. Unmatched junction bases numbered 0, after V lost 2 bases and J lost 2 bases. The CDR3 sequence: CASSYQGAYEQYF. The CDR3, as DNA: TGTGCCAGCAGTTACCAGGGGGCCTACGAGCAGTACTTC.

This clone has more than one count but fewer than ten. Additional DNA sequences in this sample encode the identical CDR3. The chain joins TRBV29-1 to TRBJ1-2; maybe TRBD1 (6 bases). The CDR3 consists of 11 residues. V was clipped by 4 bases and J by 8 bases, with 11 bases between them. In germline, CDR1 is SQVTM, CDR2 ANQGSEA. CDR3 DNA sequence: TGCAGCGTTGGGGGGGCGGAGGGCTACACCTTC. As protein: CSVGGAEGYTF.

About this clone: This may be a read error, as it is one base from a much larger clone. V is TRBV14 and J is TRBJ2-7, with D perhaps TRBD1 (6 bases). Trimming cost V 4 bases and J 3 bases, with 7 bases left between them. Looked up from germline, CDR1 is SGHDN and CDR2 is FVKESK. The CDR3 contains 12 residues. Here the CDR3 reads CASSPQGYEQYF. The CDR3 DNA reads TGTGCCAGCAGCCCACAGGGCTACGAGCAGTACTTC.

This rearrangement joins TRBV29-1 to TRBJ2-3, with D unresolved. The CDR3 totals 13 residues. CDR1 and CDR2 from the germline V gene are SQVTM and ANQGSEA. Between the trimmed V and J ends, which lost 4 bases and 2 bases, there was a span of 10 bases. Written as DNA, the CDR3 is TGCAGCGTTGCCGCTGACTCCACAGATACGCAGTATTTT. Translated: CSVAADSTDTQYF.

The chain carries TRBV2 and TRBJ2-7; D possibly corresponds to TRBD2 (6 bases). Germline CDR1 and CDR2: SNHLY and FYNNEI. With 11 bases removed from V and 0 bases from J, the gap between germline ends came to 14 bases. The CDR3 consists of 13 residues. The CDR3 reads CAGGLSLSYEQYF. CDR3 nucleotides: TGTGCCGGAGGGCTATCTCTCTCCTACGAGCAGTACTTC.